Presented here are 6 T cell receptor beta chains from one specimen sequenced in a study of early T cells in non-severe SARS-CoV-2 infection. TCRdb re-analysed the 5' RACE reads in MiXCR, keeping a single row per CDR3 protein. Here the sample spans around 55,000 distinct CDR3 sequences, around 12% being singletons. Sample: whole blood. These receptor sequences come from an adult who was a healthcare worker with PCR-confirmed SARS-CoV-2 infection or an uninfected control (not recorded which).

This clonotype was recorded at least ten times. The chain uses TRBV29-1 and TRBJ1-1; 8 bases align to TRBD1. Trimming removed 7 bases from V and 4 bases from J; junction bases left unmatched: 20. The CDR3 length is 17 residues. The germline V gene encodes CDR1 SQVTM and CDR2 ANQGSEA. CDR3 in DNA: TGCAGCGGGGGGGGTCGAGGGACAGGTAATTTTGGCACTGAAGCTTTCTTT. Translating it yields CSGGGRGTGNFGTEAFF.

This clonotype appeared many times. The chain has TRBV10-3 and TRBJ2-1, with 12 bases matching TRBD2. The CDR3 has 18 residues. CDR1 ENHRY and CDR2 SYGVKD come from the germline V gene. V trimming: 0 bases; J trimming: 9 bases; junction bases outside the gene matches: 12. CDR3 sequence: CAISESKVASGGAGEQFF. CDR3 in DNA: TGTGCCATCAGTGAGTCTAAGGTGGCTAGCGGGGGGGCCGGTGAGCAGTTCTTC.

This clonotype was observed a few times. This sequence joins TRBV12-3 or TRBV12-4 and TRBJ2-1; possible D gene TRBD2, 5 bases. This CDR3 is built from 12 residues. V lost 6 bases, J lost 5 bases, and 8 bases lay in between. The chain's CDR3 is CASSRSDNEQFF. As DNA, the CDR3 is TGTGCCAGCAGCCGTAGCGACAATGAGCAGTTCTTC.

The rearrangement uses TRBV11-2 and TRBJ2-3; a possible D gene is TRBD2 (6 bases). V lost 5 bases, J lost 2 bases, and 11 bases lay in between. The CDR3 has 14 amino acids. Germline loops: CDR1 SGHAT, CDR2 FQNNGV. The CDR3 nucleotides are TGTGCCAGCAGCGTGGCGGGACTCACAGATACGCAGTATTTT. Its protein product is CASSVAGLTDTQYF.

V gene TRBV6-5 combines with J gene TRBJ2-2; 7 nucleotides align to TRBD1. V was clipped by 6 bases and J by 4 bases; unmatched bases: 5. This CDR3 is 14 amino acids long. Germline loops: CDR1 MNHEY, CDR2 SVGAGI. The DNA for the CDR3 is TGTGCCAGCAGACCCGACAGGGTCACCGGGGAGCTGTTTTTT. Its translation is CASRPDRVTGELFF.

This clonotype has at least ten counts. J is TRBJ2-1 and V is TRBV3-1; 15 nucleotides line up with TRBD2. This CDR3 contains 15 residues. CDR1 is LGHDT, CDR2 YNNKEL, per germline (reference sequence). The V and J ends lost 4 bases and 11 bases, in that order; junction bases with no gene match: 6. CDR3 in DNA: TGTGCCAGCAGCCCCCTCGGGACTAGCGGGGGGAAGCAGTTCTTC. Translation: CASSPLGTSGGKQFF.